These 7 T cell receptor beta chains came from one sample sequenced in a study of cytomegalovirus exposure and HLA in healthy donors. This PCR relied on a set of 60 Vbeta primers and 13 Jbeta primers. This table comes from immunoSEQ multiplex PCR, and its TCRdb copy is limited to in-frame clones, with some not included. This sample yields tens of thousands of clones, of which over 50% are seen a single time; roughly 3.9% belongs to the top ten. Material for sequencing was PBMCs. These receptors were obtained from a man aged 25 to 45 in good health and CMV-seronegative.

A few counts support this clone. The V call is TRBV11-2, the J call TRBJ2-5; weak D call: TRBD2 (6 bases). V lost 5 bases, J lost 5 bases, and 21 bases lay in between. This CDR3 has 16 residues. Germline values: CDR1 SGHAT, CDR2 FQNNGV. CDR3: CASSPSRAGLGETQYF. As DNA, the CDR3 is TGTGCCAGCAGCCCATCGAGAGCGGGTTTGGGGGAGACCCAGTACTTC.

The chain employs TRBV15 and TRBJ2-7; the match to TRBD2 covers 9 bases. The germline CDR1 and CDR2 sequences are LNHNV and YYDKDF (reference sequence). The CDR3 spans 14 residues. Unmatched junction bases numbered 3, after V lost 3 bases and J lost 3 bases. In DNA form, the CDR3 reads TGTGCCACCAGCAGGCGGGGGGGCCGCTACGAGCAGTACTTC. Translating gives CATSRRGGRYEQYF.

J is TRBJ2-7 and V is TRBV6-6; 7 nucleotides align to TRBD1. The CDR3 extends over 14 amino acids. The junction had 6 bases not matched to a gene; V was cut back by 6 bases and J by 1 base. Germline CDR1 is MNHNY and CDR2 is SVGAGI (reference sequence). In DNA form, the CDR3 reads TGTGCCAGCAGGGGGACAGCCGAATCCTACGAGCAGTACTTC. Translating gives CASRGTAESYEQYF.

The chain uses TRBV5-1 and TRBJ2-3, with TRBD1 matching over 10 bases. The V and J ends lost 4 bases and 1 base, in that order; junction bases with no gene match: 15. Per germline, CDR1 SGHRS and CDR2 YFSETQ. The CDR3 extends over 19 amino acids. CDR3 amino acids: CASSQPGQGISLGTDTQYF. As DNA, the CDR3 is TGCGCCAGCAGCCAACCGGGACAGGGGATCTCGTTAGGCACAGATACGCAGTATTTT.

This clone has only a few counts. Here the CDR3 DNA reads TGTGCCAGCAGACCCCTGGGACTGTTAACAGAAGAGACCCAGTACTTC. Its translation: CASRPLGLLTEETQYF. The chain combines TRBV28 with TRBJ2-5; a weak D match, TRBD2 (6 bases). The CDR3 is made up of 16 amino acids. Germline V CDR1 and CDR2: MDHEN, SYDVKM. V dropped 6 bases and J dropped 3 bases, with 20 bases sitting between them.

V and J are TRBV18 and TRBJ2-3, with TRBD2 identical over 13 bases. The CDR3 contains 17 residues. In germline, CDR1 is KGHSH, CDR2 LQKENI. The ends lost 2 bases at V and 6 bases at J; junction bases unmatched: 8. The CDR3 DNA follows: TGTGCCAGCTCACCAGCCAGACTAGCGGGAGGTAGGGATACGCAGTATTTT. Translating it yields CASSPARLAGGRDTQYF.

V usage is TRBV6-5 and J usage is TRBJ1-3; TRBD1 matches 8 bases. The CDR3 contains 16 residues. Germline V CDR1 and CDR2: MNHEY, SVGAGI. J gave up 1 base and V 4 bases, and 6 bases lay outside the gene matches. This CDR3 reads CASSSTRTGSGNTIYF. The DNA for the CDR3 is TGTGCCAGCAGTTCGACCCGGACAGGGTCTGGAAACACCATATATTTT.